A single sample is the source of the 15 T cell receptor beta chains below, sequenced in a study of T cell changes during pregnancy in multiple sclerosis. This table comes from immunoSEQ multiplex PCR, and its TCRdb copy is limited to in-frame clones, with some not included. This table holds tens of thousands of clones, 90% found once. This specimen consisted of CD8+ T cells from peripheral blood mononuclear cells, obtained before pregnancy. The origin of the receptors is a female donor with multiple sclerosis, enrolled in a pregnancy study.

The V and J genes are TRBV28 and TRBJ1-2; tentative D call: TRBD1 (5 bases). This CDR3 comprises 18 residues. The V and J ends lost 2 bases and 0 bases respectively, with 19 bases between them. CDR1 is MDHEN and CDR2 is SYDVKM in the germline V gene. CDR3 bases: TGTGCCAGCAGTTTAGGGGAAGACGCGACAGCTACTAACTATGGCTACACCTTC. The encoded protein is CASSLGEDATATNYGYTF.

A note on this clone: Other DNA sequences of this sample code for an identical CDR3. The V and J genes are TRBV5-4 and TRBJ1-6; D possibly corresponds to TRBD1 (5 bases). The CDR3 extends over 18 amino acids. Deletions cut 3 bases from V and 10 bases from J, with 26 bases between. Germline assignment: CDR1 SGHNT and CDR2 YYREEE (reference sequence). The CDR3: CASSSAPQTGPSNSPLHF. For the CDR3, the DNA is TGTGCCAGCAGCTCAGCACCCCAAACAGGCCCGTCTAACTCACCCCTCCACTTT.

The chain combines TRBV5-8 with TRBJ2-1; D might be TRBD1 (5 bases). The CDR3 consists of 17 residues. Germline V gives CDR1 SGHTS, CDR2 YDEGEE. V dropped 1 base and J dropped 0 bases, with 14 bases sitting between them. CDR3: CASSLHRSLSSYNEQFF. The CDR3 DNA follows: TGTGCCAGCAGCTTGCACAGGTCTTTGAGCTCCTACAATGAGCAGTTCTTC.

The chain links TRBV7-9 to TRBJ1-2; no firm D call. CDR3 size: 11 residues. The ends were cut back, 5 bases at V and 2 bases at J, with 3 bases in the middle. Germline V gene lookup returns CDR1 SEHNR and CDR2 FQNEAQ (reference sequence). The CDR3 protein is CASSQNYGYTF. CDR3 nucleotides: TGTGCCAGCAGCCAAAACTATGGCTACACCTTC.

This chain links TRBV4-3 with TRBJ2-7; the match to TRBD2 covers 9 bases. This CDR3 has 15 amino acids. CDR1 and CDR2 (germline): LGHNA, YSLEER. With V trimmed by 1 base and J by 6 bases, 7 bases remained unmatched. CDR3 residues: CASSQVNLAGTEQYF. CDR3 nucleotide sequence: TGCGCCAGCAGCCAAGTGAACCTAGCGGGGACCGAGCAGTACTTC.

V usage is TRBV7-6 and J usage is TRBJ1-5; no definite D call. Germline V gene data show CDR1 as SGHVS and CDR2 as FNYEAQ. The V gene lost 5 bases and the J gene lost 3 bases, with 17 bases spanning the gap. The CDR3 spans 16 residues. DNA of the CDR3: TGTGCCAGCAGCCCCGCCGCGGGCGGGATCAATCAGCCCCAGCATTTT. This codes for CASSPAAGGINQPQHF.

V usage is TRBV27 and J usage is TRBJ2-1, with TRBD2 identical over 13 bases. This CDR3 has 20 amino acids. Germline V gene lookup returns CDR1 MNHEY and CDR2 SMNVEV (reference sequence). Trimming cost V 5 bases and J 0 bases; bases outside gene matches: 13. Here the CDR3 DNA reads TGTGCCAGCAGTCTCCCCCGGGGGGGACTAGCGGGGAGCTCCTACAATGAGCAGTTCTTC. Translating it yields CASSLPRGGLAGSSYNEQFF.

The CDR3 DNA reads as TGCGCCAGCAGCCTGGGAGGGGGGACAGGCCCAAACTTCTACGAGCAGTACTTC. It yields the protein CASSLGGGTGPNFYEQYF. This sequence joins TRBV5-1 and TRBJ2-7; the D gene is possibly TRBD1 (8 bases). CDR3 length: 18 amino acids. Germline assignment: CDR1 SGHRS and CDR2 YFSETQ. The V gene lost 4 bases and the J gene lost 3 bases, with 26 bases spanning the gap.

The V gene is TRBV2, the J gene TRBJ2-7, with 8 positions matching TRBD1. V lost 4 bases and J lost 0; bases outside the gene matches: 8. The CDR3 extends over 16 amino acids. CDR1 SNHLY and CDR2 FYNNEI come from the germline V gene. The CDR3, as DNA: TGTGCCAGCAGTGCCCTGCCGGACAGGGACTCCTACGAGCAGTACTTC. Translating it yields CASSALPDRDSYEQYF.

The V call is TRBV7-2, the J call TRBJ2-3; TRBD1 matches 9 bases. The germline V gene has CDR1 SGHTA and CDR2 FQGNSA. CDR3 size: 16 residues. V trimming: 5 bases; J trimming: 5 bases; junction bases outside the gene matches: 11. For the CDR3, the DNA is TGTGCCAGCAGCCGGCCGACAGGGGGAGCAGGAGATACGCAGTATTTT. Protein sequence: CASSRPTGGAGDTQYF.

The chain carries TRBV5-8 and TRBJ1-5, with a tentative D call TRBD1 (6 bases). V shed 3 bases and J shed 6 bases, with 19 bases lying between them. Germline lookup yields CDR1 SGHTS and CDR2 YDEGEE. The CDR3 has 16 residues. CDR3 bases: TGTGCCAGCAGCTCCAGGGGTGAAATGACAGGTCAGCCCCAGCATTTT. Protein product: CASSSRGEMTGQPQHF.

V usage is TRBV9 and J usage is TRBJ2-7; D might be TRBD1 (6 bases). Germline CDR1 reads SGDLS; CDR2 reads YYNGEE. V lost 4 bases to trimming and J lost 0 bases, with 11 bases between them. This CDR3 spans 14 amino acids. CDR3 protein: CASSSTGFSYEQYF. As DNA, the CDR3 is TGTGCCAGCAGCTCGACAGGTTTCTCCTACGAGCAGTACTTC.

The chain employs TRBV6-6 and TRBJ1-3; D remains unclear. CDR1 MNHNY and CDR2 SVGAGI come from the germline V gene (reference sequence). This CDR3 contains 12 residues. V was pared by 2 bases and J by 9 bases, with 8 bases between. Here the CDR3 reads CASSYPPGTIYF. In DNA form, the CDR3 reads TGTGCCAGCAGTTACCCCCCAGGCACCATATATTTT.

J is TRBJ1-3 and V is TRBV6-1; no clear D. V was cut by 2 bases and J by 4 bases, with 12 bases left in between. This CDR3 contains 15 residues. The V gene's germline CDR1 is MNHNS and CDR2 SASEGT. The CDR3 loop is CASSERAAGGNTIYF. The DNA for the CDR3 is TGTGCCAGCAGTGAAAGGGCAGCGGGAGGAAACACCATATATTTT.

The CDR3 loop reads CASSPGGGPGAKNIQYF. Written as DNA, the CDR3 is TGTGCCAGCAGCCCTGGGGGGGGGCCCGGGGCCAAAAACATTCAGTACTTC. The chain couples TRBV5-4 to TRBJ2-4, with TRBD2 as a possible D gene (7 bases). V was trimmed by 4 bases and J by 1 base, leaving 18 bases between them. CDR1 is SGHNT and CDR2 is YYREEE in the germline V gene (reference sequence). This CDR3 is 17 amino acids long.